This TCR beta chain is drawn from a study of cytomegalovirus exposure and HLA in healthy donors. The PCR made use of 60 Vbeta and 13 Jbeta primers. The data were produced by immunoSEQ multiplex PCR, yet TCRdb's version contains in-frame clones alone and is incomplete. Its listing shows tens of thousands of clones. The CDR3 is 11 residues long. The germline V gene has CDR1 GTSNPN and CDR2 SVGIG (reference sequence). Trimming removed 0 bases from V and 8 bases from J, with 8 bases in between. Sequencing was done on a sample of PBMCs. The source is a woman aged 40 to 50 in good health and CMV-seronegative. The chain is built from TRBV30 and TRBJ2-7, with D unclear. The CDR3 sequence: CAWSVSPKQYF. DNA of the CDR3: TGTGCCTGGAGTGTATCTCCTAAGCAGTACTTC.